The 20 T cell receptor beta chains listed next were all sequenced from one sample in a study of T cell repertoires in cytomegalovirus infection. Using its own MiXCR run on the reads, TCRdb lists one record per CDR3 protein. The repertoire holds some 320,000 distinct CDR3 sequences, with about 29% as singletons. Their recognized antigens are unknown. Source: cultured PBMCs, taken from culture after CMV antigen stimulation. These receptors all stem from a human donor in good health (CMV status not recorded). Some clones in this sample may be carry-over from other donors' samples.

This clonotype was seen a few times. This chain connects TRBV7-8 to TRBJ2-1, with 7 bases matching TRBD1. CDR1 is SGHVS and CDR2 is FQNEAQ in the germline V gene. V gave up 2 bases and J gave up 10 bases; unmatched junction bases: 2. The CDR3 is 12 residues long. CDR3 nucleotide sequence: TGTGCCAGCAGCTTACACAGGGGCGAGCAGTTCTTC. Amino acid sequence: CASSLHRGEQFF.

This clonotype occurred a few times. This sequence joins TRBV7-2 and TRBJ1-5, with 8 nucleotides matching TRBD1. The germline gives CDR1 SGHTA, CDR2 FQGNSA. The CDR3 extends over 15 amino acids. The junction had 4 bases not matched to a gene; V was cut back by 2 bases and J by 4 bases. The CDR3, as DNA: TGTGCCAGCAGCTTAACAGGGGGTCCTAATCAGCCCCAGCATTTT. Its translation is CASSLTGGPNQPQHF.

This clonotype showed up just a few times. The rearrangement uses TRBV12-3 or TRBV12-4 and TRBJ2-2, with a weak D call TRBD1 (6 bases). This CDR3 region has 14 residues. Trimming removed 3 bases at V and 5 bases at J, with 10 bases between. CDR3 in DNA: TGTGCCAGCAGTTTCGGTAGGGGGACCGGGGAGCTGTTTTTT. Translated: CASSFGRGTGELFF.

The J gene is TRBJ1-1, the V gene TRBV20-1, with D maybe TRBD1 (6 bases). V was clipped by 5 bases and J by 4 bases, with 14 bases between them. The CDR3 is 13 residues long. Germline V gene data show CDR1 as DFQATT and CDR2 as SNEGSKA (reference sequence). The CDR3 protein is CSASQGRGTEAFF. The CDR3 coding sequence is TGCAGTGCTTCGCAGGGGCGAGGCACTGAAGCTTTCTTT.

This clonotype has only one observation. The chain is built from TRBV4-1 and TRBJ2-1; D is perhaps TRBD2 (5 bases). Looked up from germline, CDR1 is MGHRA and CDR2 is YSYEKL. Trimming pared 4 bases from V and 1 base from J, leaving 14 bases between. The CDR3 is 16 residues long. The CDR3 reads CASSRPGVTSYNEQFF. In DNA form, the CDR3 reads TGCGCCAGCAGCCGCCCCGGGGTTACGTCCTACAATGAGCAGTTCTTC.

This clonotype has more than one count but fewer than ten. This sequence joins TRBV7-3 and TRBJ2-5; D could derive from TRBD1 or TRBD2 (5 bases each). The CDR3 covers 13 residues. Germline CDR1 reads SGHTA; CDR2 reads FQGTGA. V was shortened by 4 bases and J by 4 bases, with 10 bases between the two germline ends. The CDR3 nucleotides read TGTGCCAGCAGCTACGGGGCGGCAGAGACCCAGTACTTC. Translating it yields CASSYGAAETQYF.

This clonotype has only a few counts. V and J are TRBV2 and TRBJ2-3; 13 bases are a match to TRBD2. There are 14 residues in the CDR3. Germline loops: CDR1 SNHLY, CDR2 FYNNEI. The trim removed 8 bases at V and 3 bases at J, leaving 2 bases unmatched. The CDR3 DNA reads TGTGCCAGCGGGACTAGCGGGGCTACAGATACGCAGTATTTT. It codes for CASGTSGATDTQYF.

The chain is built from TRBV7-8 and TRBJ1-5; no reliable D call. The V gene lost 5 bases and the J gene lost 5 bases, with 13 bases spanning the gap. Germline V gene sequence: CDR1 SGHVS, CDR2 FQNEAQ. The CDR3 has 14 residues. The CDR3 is CASSEEDGDQPQHF. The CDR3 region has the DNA TGTGCCAGCAGCGAAGAGGACGGAGATCAGCCCCAGCATTTT.

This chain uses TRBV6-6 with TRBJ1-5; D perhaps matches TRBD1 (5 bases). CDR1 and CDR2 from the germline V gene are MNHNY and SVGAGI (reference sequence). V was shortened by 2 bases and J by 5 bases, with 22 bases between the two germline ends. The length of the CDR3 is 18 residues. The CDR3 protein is CASSYRFGDRGRDQPQHF. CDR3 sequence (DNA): TGTGCCAGCAGTTACAGGTTCGGGGATCGGGGCAGGGATCAGCCCCAGCATTTT.

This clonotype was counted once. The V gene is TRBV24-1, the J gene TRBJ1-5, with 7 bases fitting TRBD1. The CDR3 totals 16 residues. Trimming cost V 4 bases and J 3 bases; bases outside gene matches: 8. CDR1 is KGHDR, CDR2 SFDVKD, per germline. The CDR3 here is CATSEIRDSLNQPQHF. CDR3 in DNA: TGTGCCACCAGTGAGATACGGGACAGCCTCAATCAGCCCCAGCATTTT.

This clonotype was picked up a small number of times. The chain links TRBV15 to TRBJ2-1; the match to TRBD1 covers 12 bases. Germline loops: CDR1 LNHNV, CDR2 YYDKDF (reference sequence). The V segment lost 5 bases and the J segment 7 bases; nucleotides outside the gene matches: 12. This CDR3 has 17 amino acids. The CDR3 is CATSGDPGTGGENEQFF. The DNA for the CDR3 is TGTGCCACCAGCGGGGACCCCGGGACAGGGGGCGAGAATGAGCAGTTCTTC.

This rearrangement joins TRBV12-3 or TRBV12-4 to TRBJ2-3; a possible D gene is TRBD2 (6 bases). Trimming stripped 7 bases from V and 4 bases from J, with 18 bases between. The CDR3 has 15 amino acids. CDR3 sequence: CASTFGGRGPDTQYF. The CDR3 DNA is TGTGCCAGCACCTTCGGGGGAAGGGGCCCAGATACGCAGTATTTT.

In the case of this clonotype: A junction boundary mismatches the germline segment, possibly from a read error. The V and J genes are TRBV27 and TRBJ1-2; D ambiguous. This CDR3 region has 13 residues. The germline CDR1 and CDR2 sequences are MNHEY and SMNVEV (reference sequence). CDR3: CASSFQDNCGYTF. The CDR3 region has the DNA TGTGCCAGCAGTTTTCAGGATAACTGTGGCTACACCTTC.

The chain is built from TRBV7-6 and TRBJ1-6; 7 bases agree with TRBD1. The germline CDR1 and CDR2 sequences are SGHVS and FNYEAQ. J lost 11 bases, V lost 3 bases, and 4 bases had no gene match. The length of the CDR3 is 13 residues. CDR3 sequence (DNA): TGTGCCAGCAGCTTTACAGGGGAAGCACCCCTCCACTTT. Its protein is CASSFTGEAPLHF.

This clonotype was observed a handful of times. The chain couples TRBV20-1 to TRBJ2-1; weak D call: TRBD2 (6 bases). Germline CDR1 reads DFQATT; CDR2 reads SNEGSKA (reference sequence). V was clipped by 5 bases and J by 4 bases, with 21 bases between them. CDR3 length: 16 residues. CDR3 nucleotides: TGCAGTGCTCCCGACCAGTATGTAGCGGAGTACAATGAGCAGTTCTTC. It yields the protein CSAPDQYVAEYNEQFF.

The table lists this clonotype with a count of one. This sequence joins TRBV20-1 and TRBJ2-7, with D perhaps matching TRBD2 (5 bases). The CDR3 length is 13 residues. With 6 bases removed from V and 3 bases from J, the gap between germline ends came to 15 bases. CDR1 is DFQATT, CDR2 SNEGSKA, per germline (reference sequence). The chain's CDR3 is CSARERVGYEQYF. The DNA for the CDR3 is TGCAGTGCGCGAGAGAGGGTCGGCTACGAGCAGTACTTC.

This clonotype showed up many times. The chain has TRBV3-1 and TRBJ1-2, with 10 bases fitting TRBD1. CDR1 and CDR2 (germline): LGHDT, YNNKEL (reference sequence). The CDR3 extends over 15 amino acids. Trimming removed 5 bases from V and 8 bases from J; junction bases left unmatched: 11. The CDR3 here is CASSTTSGTGVGYTF. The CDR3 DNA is TGTGCCAGCAGCACTACATCCGGGACAGGGGTAGGCTACACCTTC.

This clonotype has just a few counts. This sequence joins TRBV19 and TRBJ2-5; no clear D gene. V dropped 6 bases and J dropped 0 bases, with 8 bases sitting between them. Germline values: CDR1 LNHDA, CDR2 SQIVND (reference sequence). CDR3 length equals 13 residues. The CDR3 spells CASSLQYQETQYF. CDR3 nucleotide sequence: TGTGCCAGTAGCCTACAGTACCAAGAGACCCAGTACTTC.

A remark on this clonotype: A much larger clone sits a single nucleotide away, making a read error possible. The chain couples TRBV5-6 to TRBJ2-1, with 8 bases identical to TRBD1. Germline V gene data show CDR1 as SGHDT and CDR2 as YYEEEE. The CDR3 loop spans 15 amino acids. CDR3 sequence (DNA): TGTGCCAGCACCCCCGGACAGGGACCCTACAATGAGCAGCTCTTC. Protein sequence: CASTPGQGPYNEQLF.

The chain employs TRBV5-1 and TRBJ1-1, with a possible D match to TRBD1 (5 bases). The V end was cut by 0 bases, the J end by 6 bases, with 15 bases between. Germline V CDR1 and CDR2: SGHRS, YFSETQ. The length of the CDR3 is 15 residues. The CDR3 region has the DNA TGCGCCAGCAGCTTGGGAGGGACCACGGACCCTGAAGCTTTCTTT. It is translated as CASSLGGTTDPEAFF.